Listed below are T cell receptor beta chains from one sample, sequenced in a study of memory CD4+ T cells and cytomegalovirus serostatus. The repertoire was sequenced with immunoSEQ multiplex PCR; TCRdb's copy has only in-frame clones and lacks some. The table lists under 50,000 clones, less than 80% of them singletons, with around 5.2% in the top ten. Sequencing used memory CD4+ T cells from blood. These receptors originate from an adult in good health and CMV-seropositive. The CDR3 runs from the conserved cysteine through the conserved F or W. Each record gives: CDR3 length, clone size, V gene, J gene, D gene, CDR3 DNA, CDR3 protein. D genes are given only for firm matches. Size tells how often a clone was seen (once, few, many) or the class of an expanded clone, and some rows leave it out.

18	NA	TRBV6-1	TRBJ2-6	TRBD1	TGTGCCAGCAGTGACTTGAACAGGGGGCTTTCCGGGGCCAACGTCCTGACTTTC	CASSDLNRGLSGANVLTF
16	NA	TRBV28	TRBJ2-1	TRBD2	TGTGCCAGCACCCAACTCGCTAGCGGGGGGGCCAATGAGCAGTTCTTC	CASTQLASGGANEQFF
14	NA	TRBV13	TRBJ1-1	NA	TGTGCCAGCAGCCTAAAGGGGTTTAACACTGAAGCTTTCTTT	CASSLKGFNTEAFF
12	NA	TRBV7-2	TRBJ1-2	NA	TGTGCCAGCAGCTTAAACCTTGGTGGCTACACCTTC	CASSLNLGGYTF
15	NA	TRBV7-2	TRBJ2-5	NA	TGTGCCAGCAGCACCCGAACGGGGGGCCCGGAGACCCAGTACTTC	CASSTRTGGPETQYF
16	once	TRBV5-6	TRBJ2-1	NA	TGTGCCAGCAGCGTGAAGGGACTGCTATTGGGCAATGAGCAGTTCTTC	CASSVKGLLLGNEQFF
16	NA	TRBV6-5	TRBJ2-5	NA	TGTGCCAGCAGTTACCACCGACTAAGATTACCCGAGACCCAGTACTTC	CASSYHRLRLPETQYF
11	NA	TRBV28	TRBJ2-5	NA	TGTGCCAGCAGCCCTCAAGAGACCCAGTACTTC	CASSPQETQYF
14	NA	TRBV28	TRBJ2-1	NA	TGTGCCAGCAGTTTACCCGGGACTTTCAATGAGCAGTTCTTC	CASSLPGTFNEQFF
15	NA	TRBV6-5	TRBJ2-7	TRBD2	TGTGCCAGCAGGAGAGGGACTAGCGGGAGGTACGAGCAGTACTTC	CASRRGTSGRYEQYF
15	NA	TRBV9	TRBJ2-7	NA	TGTGCCAGCAGGGCAGGGGGGTTCGAATCCCACGAGCAGTACTTT	CASRAGGFESHEQYF